This TCR beta chain comes out of a study of shared clonotypes between healthy human individuals. At the level of the study: Contributing individuals were a couple of females and three males aged 18 to 49. Study-level findings and limits: Compared with memory subsets, naive subsets generally had larger estimated richness.

Sequencing used immunoSEQ multiplex PCR; TCRdb keeps in-frame clones, though not all of them. This table holds about 2.4 million clones, approximately 94% found once. All participating donors were Caucasian adults from Nashville, Tennessee. Concerning this clone itself: Antigen unknown.

The clonotype was recovered from a man aged 18 to 30 in good health. Some clones in this sample may be carry-over from other donors' samples. Sequencing input: naive CD4+ T cells from PBMCs. The subset: CD45RA+ positively selected.

The CDR3 coding sequence is TGTGCCAGCAGCTTAGTAATTGGAGGTCCTGGAAACACCATATATTTT. Encoded protein: CASSLVIGGPGNTIYF. The V call is TRBV7-2, the J call TRBJ1-3; D is ambiguous. This CDR3 region has 16 residues. CDR1 is SGHTA and CDR2 is FQGNSA in the germline V gene. The germline V and J ends were trimmed by 1 base and 2 bases, with 12 bases remaining between them.